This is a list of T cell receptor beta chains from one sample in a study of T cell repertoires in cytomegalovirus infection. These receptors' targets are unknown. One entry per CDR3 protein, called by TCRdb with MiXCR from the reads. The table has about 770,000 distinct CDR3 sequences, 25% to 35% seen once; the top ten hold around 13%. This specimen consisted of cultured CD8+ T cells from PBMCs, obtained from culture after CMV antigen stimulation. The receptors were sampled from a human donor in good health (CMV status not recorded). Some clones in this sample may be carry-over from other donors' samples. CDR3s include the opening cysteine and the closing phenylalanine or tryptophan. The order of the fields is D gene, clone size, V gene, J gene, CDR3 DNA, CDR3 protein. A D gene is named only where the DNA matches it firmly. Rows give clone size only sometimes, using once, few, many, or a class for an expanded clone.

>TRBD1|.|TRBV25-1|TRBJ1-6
TGTGCCAGCAGTGACAGGGGGCACAATAATTCACCCCTCCACTTT
CASSDRGHNNSPLHF
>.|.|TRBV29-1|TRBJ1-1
TGCAGCGTTGCTTACTCGAGAACTAACACTGAAGCTTTCTTT
CSVAYSRTNTEAFF
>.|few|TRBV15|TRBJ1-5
TGTGCCACCAGCAGAGATGCTGGGATCGGACAGCCCCAGCATTTT
CATSRDAGIGQPQHF
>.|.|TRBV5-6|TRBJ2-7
TGTGCCAGCAGCTTTGGAACAGCACTCTACGAGCAGTACTTC
CASSFGTALYEQYF
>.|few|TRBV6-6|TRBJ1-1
TGTGCCAGCAGGATCCGGTTGAACACTGAAGCTTTCTTT
CASRIRLNTEAFF
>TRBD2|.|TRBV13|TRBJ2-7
TGTGCCAGCAGCTTAACGGGGGGGGCCTCCTACGAGCAGTACTTC
CASSLTGGASYEQYF
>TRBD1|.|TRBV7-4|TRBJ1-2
TGTGCCACCAAGGGGACAGGGAATGTAGTTGGCTACACCTTC
CATKGTGNVVGYTF
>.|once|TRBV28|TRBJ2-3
TGTGCCAGCAGTTTAAAGAACAGAAAGCCAACAGATACGCAGTATTTT
CASSLKNRKPTDTQYF
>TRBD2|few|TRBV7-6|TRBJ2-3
TGTGCCAGCAGCCCGACGGAGCGGGGGGGCTGGGATACGCAGTATTTT
CASSPTERGGWDTQYF
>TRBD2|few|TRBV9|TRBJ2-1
TGTGCCAGCAGCGCTAGCGGGGGGGGCCAAAATGAGCAGTTCTTC
CASSASGGGQNEQFF
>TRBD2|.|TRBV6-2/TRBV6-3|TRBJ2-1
TGTGCCAGCAGTTACTCAGGACTAGCGGGAAATGAGCAGTTCTTC
CASSYSGLAGNEQFF
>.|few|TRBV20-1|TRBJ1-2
TGCAGTGCTAGAGAAGTACCGTCAGTTTATGGCTACACCTTC
CSAREVPSVYGYTF
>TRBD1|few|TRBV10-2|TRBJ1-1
TGCGCCAGCAACCGCGGGGACAGGGGGCGTGACACTGAAGCTTTCTTT
CASNRGDRGRDTEAFF
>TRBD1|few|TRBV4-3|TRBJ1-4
TGCGCCAGCAGCCTCCCCCCCGGGACAGCGGGGGAAAAACTGTTTTTT
CASSLPPGTAGEKLFF
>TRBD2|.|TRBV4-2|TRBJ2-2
TGTGCCAGCAGCCTTACGGGACTAGCGGGGGATTTCGGGGAGCTGTTTTTT
CASSLTGLAGDFGELFF
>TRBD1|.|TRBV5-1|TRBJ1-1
TGCGCCAGCAGCTTGGGTTGGGACAGGGACACTGAAGCTTTCTTT
CASSLGWDRDTEAFF
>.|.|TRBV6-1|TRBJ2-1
TGTGCCAGCAGTGAATTTATGCATGAGCAGTTCTTC
CASSEFMHEQFF
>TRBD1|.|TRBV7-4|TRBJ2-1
TGTGCCAGCAGCATCCGAGACAGGGAATTCTACAATGAGCAGTTCTTC
CASSIRDREFYNEQFF
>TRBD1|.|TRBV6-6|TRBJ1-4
TGTGCCAGCAGAGACCCGGGACAGGGGGCGTCTAATGAAAAACTGTTTTTT
CASRDPGQGASNEKLFF
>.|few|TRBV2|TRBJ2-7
TGTGCCAGCAGTGAATCGCTTCGGGTTTGGGAGCAGTACTTC
CASSESLRVWEQYF
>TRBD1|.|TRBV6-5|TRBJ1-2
TGTGCCACCCAGGGGAACAGGGGTTCTAACTATGGCTACACCTTC
CATQGNRGSNYGYTF
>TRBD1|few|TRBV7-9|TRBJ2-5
TGTGCCAGCAGCGCCGGGACAGGGGGCCCTGAGACCCAGTACTTC
CASSAGTGGPETQYF
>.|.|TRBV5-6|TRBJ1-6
TGTGCCAGCAGCCTCAGCAGGGATTACTCACCCCTCCACTTT
CASSLSRDYSPLHF
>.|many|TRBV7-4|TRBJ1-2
TGTGCCAGCAGCTTAGCTAGTGGGACGTCCAACTATGGCTACACCTTC
CASSLASGTSNYGYTF
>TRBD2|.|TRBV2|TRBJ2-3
TGTGCCAGCTCCTACCTCCCTAGCGGATTGACAGATACGCAGTATTTT
CASSYLPSGLTDTQYF
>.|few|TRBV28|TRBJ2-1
TGTGCCAGCAGTTTATCCCGGGTACAAGATGAGCAGTTCTTC
CASSLSRVQDEQFF
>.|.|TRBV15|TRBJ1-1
TGTGCCACCAGCAGAGAGGGCGGCCTTCGTGAAGCTTTCTTT
CATSREGGLREAFF
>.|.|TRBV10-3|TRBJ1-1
TGTGCCATCAGAACCGGTTCTGAAGCTTTCTTT
CAIRTGSEAFF
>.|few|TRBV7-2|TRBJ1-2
TGTGCCAGCAGCTTAGGGGGGGAGGGCCACTATGGCTACACCTTC
CASSLGGEGHYGYTF